The rows below give T cell receptor beta chains drawn from one sample of a study of technical replicates of blood from a handful of donors. Profiled with immunoSEQ multiplex PCR; TCRdb holds only in-frame clones, not every one. Among approximately 70,000 clones listed, approximately 96% were seen once. Source material: T cells isolated from PBMCs. These receptor sequences come from a human donor in good health. Each CDR3 is given with its conserved first and last residue. D genes are given only for firm matches. A row's size may be missing; if present it is once, few, many or a size class.

>.|TRBJ2-3|TRBV4-2|TRBD1
TGTGCCAGCAGCCAGGGACAGGGCGACCCCACAGATACGCAGTATTTT
CASSQGQGDPTDTQYF
>.|TRBJ2-7|TRBV7-9|.
TGTGCCAGCAGCTCCCCTATCTACGAGCAGTACTTC
CASSSPIYEQYF
>.|TRBJ2-7|TRBV11-2|.
TGTGCCAGCAGCTCAGGGTGGACCTACGAGCAGTACTTC
CASSSGWTYEQYF
>.|TRBJ2-3|TRBV28|TRBD1
TGTGCCAGCAGTTCCCTAGTTTCATTCGGTGCGGGACAGGGTTTCGCAGATACGCAGTATTTT
CASSSLVSFGAGQGFADTQYF
>.|TRBJ1-1|TRBV12-2|.
TGTGCAAGTCGCTTAGAGGGGGACAGGGACCAGATGAACACTGAAGCTTTCTTT
CASRLEGDRDQMNTEAFF
>once|TRBJ1-2|TRBV2|.
TGTGCCAGCAGTATAGGGGATGGCTACACCTTC
CASSIGDGYTF
>.|TRBJ2-7|TRBV5-4|TRBD2
TGTGCCAGCAGCCGGACTAGCGGGGGGGCCTACGAGCAGTACTTC
CASSRTSGGAYEQYF
>once|TRBJ1-4|TRBV25-1|TRBD1
TGTGCCACATTGGACAGGTTTAATGAAAAACTGTTTTTT
CATLDRFNEKLFF
>.|TRBJ2-1|TRBV10-2|.
TGCGCCAGCAGTGAGGGACAGATCTCCTACAATGAGCAGTTCTTC
CASSEGQISYNEQFF
>.|TRBJ2-2|TRBV4-1|.
TGCGCCAGCAGCCAATCACAGCGGGCCACCGGGGAGCTGTTTTTT
CASSQSQRATGELFF
>.|TRBJ1-4|TRBV28|.
TGTGCCAGCAGTTTATCAGGGGCGTCCAATGAAAAACTGTTTTTT
CASSLSGASNEKLFF
>.|TRBJ1-4|TRBV5-6|TRBD1
TGTGCCAGCAGACGGACAGGGGGCTCTGAAAAACTGTTTTTT
CASRRTGGSEKLFF
>.|TRBJ2-7|TRBV4-1|.
TGCGCCAGCAGCCAAGATGCGATACGAGTCGTCGGGGACTACGAGCAGTACTTC
CASSQDAIRVVGDYEQYF
>.|TRBJ2-5|TRBV5-1|.
TGCGCCAGCAGTACCTCAGGGGCTGAGACCCAGTACTTC
CASSTSGAETQYF
>.|TRBJ1-4|TRBV6-5|TRBD1
TGTGCCAGCAGTATAGGACAGGGTGGAAATGAAAAACTGTTTTTT
CASSIGQGGNEKLFF
>.|TRBJ2-7|TRBV5-1|.
TGCGCCAGCAGCTTGTTGAGGGACTACGAGCAGTACTTC
CASSLLRDYEQYF
>.|TRBJ2-7|TRBV18|.
TGTGCCAGCTCACCACCCGGAGGGATTTACTACGAGCAGTACTTC
CASSPPGGIYYEQYF
>.|TRBJ1-2|TRBV28|.
TGTGCCAGCAGACAGGCTTCCTATGGCTACACCTTC
CASRQASYGYTF
>.|TRBJ2-3|TRBV7-9|TRBD1
TGTGCCAGCAGCACCTCCCCAGGGGGCAGCACAGATACGCAGTATTTT
CASSTSPGGSTDTQYF
>.|TRBJ2-2|TRBV6-1|TRBD2
TGTGCCAGCAGTGATCCGGGACTAGCGGGAGAAACCGGGGAGCTGTTTTTT
CASSDPGLAGETGELFF
>.|TRBJ2-2|TRBV2|.
TGTGCCACAGGGGGGTCAGGGACCGGGGAGCTGTTTTTT
CATGGSGTGELFF
>.|TRBJ1-5|TRBV6-1|TRBD1
TGTGCCAGCAGTGACCGACAGGGAGTAAGCCAGCCCCAGCATTTT
CASSDRQGVSQPQHF
>.|TRBJ1-4|TRBV9|TRBD1
TGTGCCAGCAGCGCACAGGGGCCCCTGTTTTTT
CASSAQGPLFF